This paragraph reports one TCR beta chain. This sample is part of a study of human T cells and chemical hapten exposure. The CDR3 contains 19 residues. Trimming cost V 2 bases and J 0 bases, with 19 bases left between them. The germline gives CDR1 MDHEN, CDR2 SYDVKM. Specified time point: patch test 2, 6 weeks after DPC sensitization. Treatment defined: therapeutic diphenylcyclopropenone sensitization with weekly scalp DPC. Unique molecular identifiers were linked by the library to individual cDNA molecules. TCRdb re-derived calls from the RACE reads in MiXCR, one entry per CDR3 protein. The sample comprises roughly 96,000 distinct CDR3 sequences, approximately 8.6% of which are singletons, and approximately 2% rests with the top ten.

The TCR sequence derives from a woman in her thirties or forties with alopecia areata. Some clones in this sample may be carry-over from other donors' samples. This sequence joins TRBV28 and TRBJ2-2; possibly TRBD1 for D (5 bases). Sample: whole blood, taken in connection with sensitization to the hapten diphenylcyclopropenone (DPC). The CDR3 nucleotides are TGTGCCAGCAGTTTAAAGTCCCGACAGACCCGGGCGAACACCGGGGAGCTGTTTTTT. It codes for CASSLKSRQTRANTGELFF.